This T cell receptor (beta chain) was captured in a study of OX40 agonist ivuxolimab in advanced cancers. Study-level information: Patients were under 90% male with ages roughly 20 to 90, mean 60.

Study-level points and caveats: Partial responders receiving 0.1-3.0 mg/kg showed among the lowest clonal expansion.

About this clone: What it binds is not known.

Libraries were prepared by immunoSEQ multiplex PCR; TCRdb keeps only in-frame clonotypes and omits some of them. This table holds roughly 76,000 clones, around four fifths found once. CDR1 is MNHNY and CDR2 is SVGAGI in the germline V gene (reference sequence). CDR3 length: 11 amino acids. The germline V and J ends were trimmed by 2 bases and 7 bases, with 5 bases remaining between them. The starting material was CD4+ or CD8+ T cells sorted from blood, obtained in a trial of the OX40 agonist ivuxolimab. The rearrangement links TRBV6-6 to TRBJ1-1; D unresolved. The origin of this receptor is an adult with an advanced solid tumor such as melanoma, head and neck, liver or kidney cancer. Written as DNA, the CDR3 is TGTGCCAGCAGTTACAGAGGTGAAGCTTTCTTT. This codes for CASSYRGEAFF.